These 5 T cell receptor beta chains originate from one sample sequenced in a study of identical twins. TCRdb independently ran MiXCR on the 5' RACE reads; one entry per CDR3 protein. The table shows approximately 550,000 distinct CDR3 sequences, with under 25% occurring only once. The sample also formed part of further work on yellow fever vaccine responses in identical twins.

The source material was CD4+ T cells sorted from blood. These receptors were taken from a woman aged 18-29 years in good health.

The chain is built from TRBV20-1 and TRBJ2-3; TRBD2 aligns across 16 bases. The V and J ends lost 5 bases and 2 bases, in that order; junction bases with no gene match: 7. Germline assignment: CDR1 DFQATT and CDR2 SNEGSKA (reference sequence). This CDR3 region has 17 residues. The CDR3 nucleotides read TGCAGTGCTGTAGGGACTAGCGGGAGGGGCTACACAGATACGCAGTATTTT. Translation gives CSAVGTSGRGYTDTQYF.

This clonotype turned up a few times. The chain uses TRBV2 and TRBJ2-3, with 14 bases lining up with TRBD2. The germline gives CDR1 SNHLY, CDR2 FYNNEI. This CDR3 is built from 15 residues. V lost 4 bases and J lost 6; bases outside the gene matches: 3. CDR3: CASSATSGRADTQYF. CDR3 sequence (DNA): TGTGCCAGCAGTGCGACTAGCGGGAGGGCGGATACGCAGTATTTT.

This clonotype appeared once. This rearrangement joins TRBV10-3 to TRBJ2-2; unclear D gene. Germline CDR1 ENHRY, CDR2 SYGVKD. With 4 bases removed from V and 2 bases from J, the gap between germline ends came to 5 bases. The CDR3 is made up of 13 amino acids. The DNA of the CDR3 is TGTGCCATCAGTGGTAGTAACACCGGGGAGCTGTTTTTT. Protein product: CAISGSNTGELFF.

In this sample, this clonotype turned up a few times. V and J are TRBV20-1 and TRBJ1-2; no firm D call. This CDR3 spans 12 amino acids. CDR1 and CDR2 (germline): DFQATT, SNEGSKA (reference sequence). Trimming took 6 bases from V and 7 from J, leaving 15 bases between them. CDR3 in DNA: TGCAGTGCCAACGCTCCGACGGGTGGCTACACCTTC. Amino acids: CSANAPTGGYTF.

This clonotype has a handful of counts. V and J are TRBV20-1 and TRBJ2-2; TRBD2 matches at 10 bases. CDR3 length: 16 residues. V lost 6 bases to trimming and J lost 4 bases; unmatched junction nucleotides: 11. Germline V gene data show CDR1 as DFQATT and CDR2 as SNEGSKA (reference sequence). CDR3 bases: TGCAGTGCCGGGGCCCCAGCGGGGGGGATCACCGGGGAGCTGTTTTTT. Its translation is CSAGAPAGGITGELFF.